The source of this T cell receptor beta chain is a study of blood T cell repertoires in COVID-19. The CDR3 sequence is 13 residues long. The V gene lost 4 bases and the J gene lost 1 base, with 7 bases spanning the gap. Looked up from germline, CDR1 is KGHSH and CDR2 is LQKENI. Patients from Seattle were sampled longitudinally, starting during active infection. In the study's own analysis: Reference gene primer amplification in the assay estimated nucleated cell counts. Repertoires were generated with immunoSEQ multiplex PCR, while TCRdb's copy carries only in-frame clones and drops some. Clonal size and the V and J genes are those of that table, whereas D and trimming came from the DNA. Of around 180,000 clones listed, about 84% are singletons.

The chain uses TRBV18 and TRBJ2-5; D perhaps matches TRBD1 (6 bases). The material sequenced was peripheral blood. This clonotype was obtained from a person between 65 and 80 years old with COVID-19, enrolled during active disease. CDR3 coding DNA: TGTGCCAGCTCACGACAGGCCCAAGAGACCCAGTACTTC. It specifies CASSRQAQETQYF.